These 32 T cell receptor beta chains share one sample of origin, sequenced in a study of shared clonotypes between healthy human individuals. The data were produced by immunoSEQ multiplex PCR, yet TCRdb's version contains in-frame clones alone and is incomplete. The profile covers roughly 2.6 million clones, with about 92% appearing a single time and around 0.15% taken by the ten largest. Material for sequencing was naive CD4+ T cells sorted from blood. Subset here: CD45RA+ positively selected. The receptors come from a man aged 18 to 30 in good health.

This chain joins TRBV5-1 and TRBJ1-3; 7 bases are a match to TRBD1. The CDR3 is 15 residues long. V trimming: 3 bases; J trimming: 1 base; junction bases outside the gene matches: 4. Germline CDR1 SGHRS, CDR2 YFSETQ. The CDR3 loop is CASSSTGISGNTIYF. CDR3 DNA: TGCGCCAGCAGCTCGACAGGGATTTCTGGAAACACCATATATTTT.

The V call is TRBV11-2, the J call TRBJ2-1; no firm D call. Trimming took off 2 bases at V and 8 bases at J, with 13 bases between the two ends. The germline V gene encodes CDR1 SGHAT and CDR2 FQNNGV. CDR3 length: 14 amino acids. CDR3 sequence reads: CASSLMPVGYEQFF. The CDR3 DNA is TGTGCCAGCAGCTTAATGCCAGTGGGTTATGAGCAGTTCTTC.

The chain employs TRBV7-9 and TRBJ1-4; D is possibly TRBD1 (5 bases). Trimming stripped 1 base from V and 7 bases from J, with 16 bases between. Germline assignment: CDR1 SEHNR and CDR2 FQNEAQ (reference sequence). The CDR3 is made up of 16 amino acids. The CDR3 spells CASSLDQGYTGEKLFF. DNA for the CDR3: TGTGCCAGCAGCTTAGATCAGGGATATACGGGTGAAAAACTGTTTTTT.

A remark on this clone: Different DNA sequences within this sample yield the same CDR3. This chain links TRBV18 with TRBJ2-2, with D uncertain. Trimming shortened V by 6 bases and J by 0 bases, and 11 bases separated the two germline ends. CDR3 size: 15 residues. Germline loops: CDR1 KGHSH, CDR2 LQKENI. CDR3 nucleotide sequence: TGTGCCAGCTCCCCGGGCGGATCGAACACCGGGGAGCTGTTTTTT. It yields the protein CASSPGGSNTGELFF. The whole variable domain, filled in from reference TRBV18 and TRBJ2-2, reads NAGVMQNPRHLVRRRGQEARLRCSPMKGHSHVYWYRQLPEEGLKFMVYLQKENIIDESGMPKERFSAEFPKEGPSILRIQQVVRGDSAAYFCASSPGGSNTGELFFGEGSRLTVL.

In regard to this clone: Other nucleotide sequences from this sample produce the same CDR3. This rearrangement joins TRBV2 to TRBJ2-7; a possible D gene is TRBD2 (6 bases). Looked up from germline, CDR1 is SNHLY and CDR2 is FYNNEI. Trimming stripped 6 bases from V and 3 bases from J, with 15 bases between. This CDR3 region has 14 residues. CDR3 residues: CASSGPGLSYEQYF. The CDR3, as DNA: TGTGCCAGCAGCGGACCGGGACTCAGCTACGAGCAGTACTTC.

The rearrangement joins TRBV10-3 to TRBJ2-3, with D tentatively TRBD2 (5 bases). Germline V lookup: CDR1 ENHRY, CDR2 SYGVKD. The V end was cut by 8 bases, the J end by 1 base, with 10 bases between. The CDR3 sequence is 13 residues long. The CDR3 DNA sequence: TGTGCCATCGCGAGTAGCGGCACAGATACGCAGTATTTT. Its protein product is CAIASSGTDTQYF.

The rearrangement joins TRBV7-2 to TRBJ2-1; D is perhaps TRBD1 or TRBD2 (6 bases each). The CDR3 extends over 17 amino acids. V was trimmed by 1 base and J by 9 bases, leaving 22 bases between them. Germline V lookup: CDR1 SGHTA, CDR2 FQGNSA. The CDR3 reads CASSLGQARNRRGEQFF. DNA of the CDR3: TGTGCCAGCAGCTTAGGACAGGCCCGTAACCGGCGGGGTGAGCAGTTCTTC.

The chain is built from TRBV5-8 and TRBJ1-2; D uncertain. This CDR3 region has 15 residues. The ends were cut back, 0 bases at V and 7 bases at J, with 16 bases in the middle. The germline gives CDR1 SGHTS, CDR2 YDEGEE. The CDR3 DNA follows: TGTGCCAGCAGCTTGGGCTCCAGGCGGGAGGCTGGCTACACCTTC. Translating gives CASSLGSRREAGYTF.

The chain combines TRBV2 with TRBJ2-2, with 8 bases aligning to TRBD2. Germline CDR1 is SNHLY and CDR2 is FYNNEI. This CDR3 is 14 amino acids long. V shed 10 bases, J shed 2 bases, and the junction held 6 bases outside the gene matches. CDR3 region: CATGTSFNTGELFF. CDR3 coding DNA: TGTGCCACCGGGACTAGTTTTAACACCGGGGAGCTGTTTTTT.

To note about this clone: In the same sample, other DNA sequences code for this CDR3. This rearrangement joins TRBV5-1 to TRBJ1-6; TRBD1 aligns across 7 bases. Looked up from germline, CDR1 is SGHRS and CDR2 is YFSETQ. The CDR3 is made up of 14 amino acids. V trimming: 2 bases; J trimming: 7 bases; junction bases outside the gene matches: 3. CDR3 loop: CASSFGTENSPLHF. The CDR3 coding sequence is TGCGCCAGCAGCTTCGGGACAGAAAATTCACCCCTCCACTTT. The full variable domain, with the rest looked up from reference TRBV5-1 and TRBJ1-6, is KAGVTQTPRYLIKTRGQQVTLSCSPISGHRSVSWYQQTPGQGLQFLFEYFSETQRNKGNFPGRFSGRQFSNSRSEMNVSTLELGDSALYLCASSFGTENSPLHFGNGTRLTVT.

The genes are TRBV6-5 and TRBJ1-2; the match to TRBD1 covers 9 bases. The germline gives CDR1 MNHEY, CDR2 SVGAGI. The V segment lost 2 bases and the J segment 5 bases; nucleotides outside the gene matches: 6. This CDR3 region has 15 residues. The CDR3 is CASSYRGDRVYGYTF. CDR3 bases: TGTGCCAGCAGTTACCGGGGGGACAGGGTTTATGGCTACACCTTC.

V usage is TRBV27 and J usage is TRBJ2-1; 7 positions agree with TRBD1. Germline V lookup: CDR1 MNHEY, CDR2 SMNVEV (reference sequence). This CDR3 is 14 amino acids long. J lost 3 bases, V lost 4 bases, and 3 bases had no gene match. CDR3 bases: TGTGCCAGCAGTTCCCGGGACAGCTACAATGAGCAGTTCTTC. This codes for CASSSRDSYNEQFF.

This chain links TRBV19 with TRBJ1-2; no clear D gene. CDR1 is LNHDA, CDR2 SQIVND, per germline (reference sequence). This CDR3 is built from 13 residues. Trimming removed 2 bases at V and 6 bases at J, with 10 bases between. The chain's CDR3 is CASSIPGRDGYTF. The CDR3 DNA is TGTGCCAGTAGTATACCGGGGAGGGATGGCTACACCTTC.

The chain links TRBV7-9 to TRBJ1-5, with D perhaps TRBD1 (6 bases). The CDR3 is 15 residues long. The germline V and J ends were trimmed by 5 bases and 6 bases, with 17 bases remaining between them. Looked up from germline, CDR1 is SEHNR and CDR2 is FQNEAQ (reference sequence). This chain's CDR3 is CASSPTGGLSQPQHF. The CDR3 DNA follows: TGTGCCAGCAGCCCCACGGGGGGGCTAAGTCAGCCCCAGCATTTT.

This sequence joins TRBV5-5 and TRBJ1-6; D remains unclear. The CDR3 totals 16 residues. V was cut by 0 bases and J by 3 bases, with 10 bases left in between. Germline V CDR1 and CDR2: SGHKS, YYEKEE (reference sequence). As DNA, the CDR3 is TGTGCCAGCAGCTTGGCATACTCTGACTATAATTCACCCCTCCACTTT. Its protein product is CASSLAYSDYNSPLHF.

This chain uses TRBV6-1 with TRBJ1-4; TRBD1 is a possible D gene (5 bases). CDR3 size: 13 residues. V shed 2 bases and J shed 4 bases, with 5 bases lying between them. Germline-derived CDR1 and CDR2 are MNHNS and SASEGT. The CDR3 reads CASSEQGNEKLFF. DNA for the CDR3: TGTGCCAGCAGTGAACAGGGTAATGAAAAACTGTTTTTT.

V is TRBV27 and J is TRBJ2-1; 13 bases line up with TRBD2. Trimming took 5 bases from V and 0 from J; bases not matched to a gene: 7. This CDR3 region has 18 residues. Germline values: CDR1 MNHEY, CDR2 SMNVEV (reference sequence). The CDR3 sequence is CASSTRLAGGSSYNEQFF. DNA of the CDR3: TGTGCCAGCAGTACACGACTAGCGGGGGGCAGCTCCTACAATGAGCAGTTCTTC.

V and J are TRBV6-5 and TRBJ2-3; D is uncertain. The CDR3 spans 14 residues. Per the germline V gene, CDR1 is MNHEY and CDR2 is SVGAGI. Trimming pared 5 bases from V and 0 bases from J, leaving 9 bases between. Here the CDR3 reads CASSRTTSTDTQYF. In DNA form, the CDR3 reads TGTGCCAGCAGTCGCACAACTAGCACAGATACGCAGTATTTT.

The V call is TRBV14, the J call TRBJ2-7; 7 bases agree with TRBD1. This CDR3 contains 16 residues. Per germline, CDR1 SGHDN and CDR2 FVKESK. The junction had 8 bases not matched to a gene; V was cut back by 1 base and J by 2 bases. This CDR3 is CASSQAGQKPPYEQYF. CDR3 nucleotide sequence: TGTGCCAGCAGCCAAGCGGGACAGAAGCCACCCTACGAGCAGTACTTC. Supplemented by reference TRBV14 and TRBJ2-7, the full variable domain reads EAGVTQFPSHSVIEKGQTVTLRCDPISGHDNLYWYRRVMGKEIKFLLHFVKESKQDESGMPNNRFLAERTGGTYSTLKVQPAELEDSGVYFCASSQAGQKPPYEQYFGPGTRLTVT.

Here the CDR3 DNA reads TGTGCCAGCAGTCCCCTAGCGGGAGTGGGAGATACGCAGTATTTT. Its protein product is CASSPLAGVGDTQYF. The rearrangement joins TRBV7-2 to TRBJ2-3; the match to TRBD2 covers 10 bases. Germline CDR1 is SGHTA and CDR2 is FQGNSA. This CDR3 is 15 amino acids long. Trimming at V came to 6 bases and at J to 5 bases, leaving 8 bases not matched to a gene.

This clone appeared a few times. This same CDR3 is encoded by further DNA sequences in the sample. The rearrangement uses TRBV5-4 and TRBJ2-2, with D perhaps TRBD1 (6 bases). This CDR3 is built from 13 residues. CDR1 and CDR2 from the germline V gene are SGHNT and YYREEE (reference sequence). V was shortened by 0 bases and J by 6 bases, with 6 bases between the two germline ends. The CDR3: CASSLGGPGELFF. The CDR3 DNA reads TGTGCCAGCAGCTTGGGGGGGCCCGGGGAGCTGTTTTTT.

The rearrangement links TRBV11-2 to TRBJ2-3; unclear D gene. Looked up from germline, CDR1 is SGHAT and CDR2 is FQNNGV. The V end lost 1 base, the J end lost 3 bases, and 14 bases lay between the germline ends. The CDR3 covers 16 residues. The CDR3 loop is CASSLGAYSLTDTQYF. CDR3 sequence (DNA): TGTGCCAGCAGCTTAGGAGCTTACTCCCTAACAGATACGCAGTATTTT.

The rearrangement links TRBV29-1 to TRBJ2-1; 7 bases map to TRBD1. The J segment lost 7 bases and the V segment lost 6 bases, leaving 12 bases of the junction unmatched. The length of the CDR3 is 14 residues. CDR1 SQVTM and CDR2 ANQGSEA come from the germline V gene. This CDR3 reads CSVARGTAQNEQFF. DNA for the CDR3: TGCAGCGTAGCGAGAGGGACAGCCCAGAATGAGCAGTTCTTC.

The rearrangement links TRBV6-4 to TRBJ1-1; D gene uncertain. The CDR3 loop spans 13 amino acids. V lost 6 bases and J lost 1, with 9 bases in between. The germline CDR1 and CDR2 sequences are MRHNA and SNTAGT. The CDR3 DNA follows: TGTGCCAGCAGCTGGAACAGGAACACTGAAGCTTTCTTT. It translates to CASSWNRNTEAFF.

This clone was found once. The chain recombines TRBV15 with TRBJ1-1, with TRBD1 matching over 9 bases. The CDR3 has 17 residues. Germline V CDR1 and CDR2: LNHNV, YYDKDF (reference sequence). V shed 1 base and J 3 bases; nucleotides not matched to a gene: 9. CDR3 in DNA: TGTGCCACCAGCAGAGGGGGGACAGGGAGAGGGGACACTGAAGCTTTCTTT. Translating it yields CATSRGGTGRGDTEAFF.

This rearrangement joins TRBV6-6 to TRBJ1-3; TRBD1 agrees at 11 bases. The germline V gene encodes CDR1 MNHNY and CDR2 SVGAGI (reference sequence). The CDR3 contains 15 residues. V shed 4 bases, J shed 7 bases, and the junction held 6 bases outside the gene matches. The CDR3, as DNA: TGTGCCAGCAGTTCCGGGACAGGGGGTTTGAACACCATATATTTT. It encodes CASSSGTGGLNTIYF.

The gene calls are TRBV2 and TRBJ1-4; unclear D gene. Per germline, CDR1 SNHLY and CDR2 FYNNEI. V shed 6 bases and J shed 2 bases, with 10 bases lying between them. This CDR3 contains 14 residues. CDR3 sequence: CASRPQSTNEKLFF. The DNA of the CDR3 is TGTGCCAGCAGGCCCCAGTCGACTAATGAAAAACTGTTTTTT.

The chain is built from TRBV5-4 and TRBJ1-2; 9 bases are shared with TRBD1. Looked up from germline, CDR1 is SGHNT and CDR2 is YYREEE (reference sequence). CDR3 size: 14 residues. Unmatched junction bases numbered 6, after V lost 4 bases and J lost 5 bases. This chain's CDR3 is CASSQSGTGYGYTF. CDR3 sequence (DNA): TGTGCCAGCAGCCAGTCCGGGACAGGGTATGGCTACACCTTC.

The V and J genes are TRBV2 and TRBJ2-7; 7 nucleotides match TRBD2. Germline loops: CDR1 SNHLY, CDR2 FYNNEI. With V trimmed by 3 bases and J by 2 bases, 4 bases remained unmatched. The CDR3 loop spans 14 amino acids. CDR3 nucleotide sequence: TGTGCCAGCAGTGAGGCTAGCGGACCCTACGAGCAGTACTTC. As protein: CASSEASGPYEQYF.

The rearrangement uses TRBV23-1 and TRBJ2-7, with 9 bases that match TRBD2. TRBV23-1 is flagged as an ORF with uncertain function. CDR3 size: 15 residues. J lost 3 bases, V lost 6 bases, and 9 bases had no gene match. The CDR3 spells CASRAAGTSRYEQYF. The CDR3 bases are TGCGCCAGCAGAGCCGCCGGGACTAGCCGCTACGAGCAGTACTTC.

The V gene is TRBV5-1, the J gene TRBJ2-1; 13 bases are a match to TRBD2. Germline-derived CDR1 and CDR2 are SGHRS and YFSETQ. J gave up 6 bases and V 4 bases, and 10 bases lay outside the gene matches. The CDR3 extends over 17 amino acids. In DNA, the CDR3 is TGCGCCAGCAGCAGGGGACTAGCGGGATACGGCTTCAATGAGCAGTTCTTC. It yields the protein CASSRGLAGYGFNEQFF.

For this clone: Other DNA sequences of this sample code for an identical CDR3. J is TRBJ2-7 and V is TRBV4-1; D may match TRBD1 or TRBD2 (5 bases each). V lost 3 bases to trimming and J lost 2 bases, with 14 bases between them. The CDR3 contains 15 residues. Looked up from germline, CDR1 is MGHRA and CDR2 is YSYEKL. CDR3: CASSQPGQGPYEQYF. CDR3 DNA: TGCGCCAGCAGCCAGCCGGGGCAGGGCCCCTACGAGCAGTACTTC.